These 10 T cell receptor beta chains originate from one sample sequenced in a study of cytomegalovirus exposure and HLA in healthy donors. Both 60 Vbeta primers and 13 Jbeta primers went into the PCR. Only in-frame clones appear in the TCRdb table, and some are missing; sequencing was by immunoSEQ multiplex PCR. Of 120,000 or so clones in the sample, about 80% are singletons; the top ten hold over 2.5%. Sample: PBMCs. These TCRs come from a woman between 45 and 65 years old in good health and CMV-seronegative.

The V call is TRBV7-9, the J call TRBJ2-5; 8 bases match TRBD2. In germline, CDR1 is SEHNR, CDR2 FQNEAQ (reference sequence). V lost 0 bases to trimming and J lost 10 bases; unmatched junction nucleotides: 10. This CDR3 is 15 amino acids long. The CDR3 here is CASSLAGAGTSNQYF. CDR3 nucleotides: TGTGCCAGCAGCTTAGCAGGGGCGGGGACTAGTAACCAGTACTTC.

J is TRBJ2-7 and V is TRBV28; possible D gene TRBD1, 5 bases. The V and J ends lost 8 bases and 6 bases respectively, with 17 bases between them. Germline-derived CDR1 and CDR2 are MDHEN and SYDVKM. The CDR3 has 13 residues. In nucleotides, the CDR3 is TGTGCCAGCCGTCCCGGCCTTACAGGCGAGCAGTACTTC. Amino acid sequence: CASRPGLTGEQYF.

This sequence joins TRBV6-1 and TRBJ1-4; 7 bases line up with TRBD1. The CDR3 is 13 residues long. V was clipped by 7 bases and J by 7 bases; unmatched bases: 6. Germline V gene data show CDR1 as MNHNS and CDR2 as SASEGT. CDR3 DNA sequence: TGTGCCAGCAACCGGGACAGTCCTGAAAAACTGTTTTTT. Translated, it gives CASNRDSPEKLFF.

As regards this clone: Other DNA sequences from this sample encode an identical CDR3 as well. The rearrangement links TRBV7-2 to TRBJ2-5, with D maybe TRBD2 (6 bases). The V and J ends lost 1 base and 5 bases respectively, with 8 bases between them. CDR3 length: 13 amino acids. The germline V gene has CDR1 SGHTA and CDR2 FQGNSA. CDR3 region: CASSLGGRETQYF. CDR3 in DNA: TGTGCCAGCAGCTTAGGAGGGAGGGAGACCCAGTACTTC. Drawing the rest from reference TRBV7-2 and TRBJ2-5, the complete variable domain is GAGVSQSPSNKVTEKGKDVELRCDPISGHTALYWYRQSLGQGLEFLIYFQGNSAPDKSGLPSDRFSAERTGGSVSTLTIQRTQQEDSAVYLCASSLGGRETQYFGPGTRLLVL.

This sequence joins TRBV6-1 and TRBJ2-7; D is undetermined. V gave up 4 bases and J gave up 2 bases, with 9 bases separating them. This CDR3 has 13 amino acids. Germline V gene sequence: CDR1 MNHNS, CDR2 SASEGT. The CDR3 sequence is CASSVQMAYEQYF. The DNA for the CDR3 is TGTGCCAGCAGTGTACAGATGGCCTACGAGCAGTACTTC.

The chain couples TRBV19 to TRBJ1-1; D might be TRBD1 (6 bases). V dropped 0 bases and J dropped 5 bases, with 16 bases sitting between them. The CDR3 spans 16 residues. Germline V gene lookup returns CDR1 LNHDA and CDR2 SQIVND (reference sequence). Here the CDR3 reads CASSIDLWNRETEAFF. CDR3 coding DNA: TGTGCCAGTAGTATAGATCTATGGAACAGGGAAACTGAAGCTTTCTTT.

The chain employs TRBV29-1 and TRBJ1-2, with D possibly matching TRBD1 (5 bases). V was trimmed by 1 base and J by 1 base, leaving 13 bases between them. In germline, CDR1 is SQVTM, CDR2 ANQGSEA. The CDR3 has 15 amino acids. This CDR3 reads CSVEGVWQGNYGYTF. The CDR3 DNA follows: TGCAGCGTTGAAGGGGTATGGCAGGGTAACTATGGCTACACCTTC.

This clone was seen a few times. This chain uses TRBV7-2 with TRBJ1-4, with a tentative D call TRBD1 (6 bases). V lost 5 bases, J lost 8 bases, and 21 bases lay in between. The CDR3 has 16 amino acids. Germline CDR1 SGHTA, CDR2 FQGNSA. In DNA, the CDR3 is TGTGCCAGCAGCCCCCAAAGTGGGGGCGTTCGGGAAAAACTGTTTTTT. This encodes CASSPQSGGVREKLFF. The variable domain in full, with the rest retrieved from reference TRBV7-2 and TRBJ1-4, is GAGVSQSPSNKVTEKGKDVELRCDPISGHTALYWYRQSLGQGLEFLIYFQGNSAPDKSGLPSDRFSAERTGGSVSTLTIQRTQQEDSAVYLCASSPQSGGVREKLFFGSGTQLSVL.

This chain uses TRBV30 with TRBJ1-6; maybe TRBD1 (6 bases). CDR1 and CDR2 (germline): GTSNPN, SVGIG (reference sequence). Trimming stripped 4 bases from V and 7 bases from J, with 14 bases between. This CDR3 spans 14 amino acids. The CDR3 reads CAWTRGPGNSPLHF. CDR3 nucleotides: TGTGCCTGGACGCGGGGGCCAGGGAATTCACCCCTCCACTTT. The full variable domain, in which reference TRBV30 and TRBJ1-6 provide the parts outside the CDR3, is SQTIHQWPATLVQPVGSPLSLECTVEGTSNPNLYWYRQAAGRGLQLLFYSVGIGQISSEVPQNLSASRPQDRQFILSSKKLLLSDSGFYLCAWTRGPGNSPLHFGNGTRLTVT.

The V call is TRBV5-6, the J call TRBJ2-2; 11 bases are a match to TRBD1. CDR3 length equals 14 residues. CDR1 and CDR2 from the germline V gene are SGHDT and YYEEEE. V dropped 7 bases and J dropped 7; count of bases not matched to a gene: 6. The DNA of the CDR3 is TGTGCCAGCCGGACAGGGGGCGCGGGCGGGGAGCTGTTTTTT. Translation gives CASRTGGAGGELFF.